This T cell receptor (beta chain) emerged from a study of blood T cell repertoires in COVID-19. The overall study: COVID-19 samples, acute and convalescent, were from the United States, Italy and Spain. PBMCs, B-cell-depleted T cells, or T cells provided the cDNA or gDNA that made up the material.

How the authors handled the data: Reference gene primers were amplified, and this amplification served to estimate nucleated cell counts. The method was immunoSEQ multiplex PCR; TCRdb's version includes in-frame clones alone and lacks a portion of them. V and J calls and clone size are given by that table; D and trimming were obtained from the DNA. The sample records about 140,000 clones, 60% to 85% being singletons. This clone was seen only a few times. CDR3 length equals 15 residues. Per the germline V gene, CDR1 is GTSNPN and CDR2 is SVGIG (reference sequence). Between the trimmed V and J ends, which lost 1 base and 4 bases, there was a span of 14 bases.

This chain links TRBV30 with TRBJ1-5, with D possibly TRBD1 on 6 matching bases. What was sequenced was peripheral blood. The source is a woman of 80 years or more with active or convalescent COVID-19. The CDR3 region has the DNA TGTGCCTGGAGTGGGGTAGGGGGAGCTAATCAGCCCCAGCATTTT. This gives the protein CAWSGVGGANQPQHF.